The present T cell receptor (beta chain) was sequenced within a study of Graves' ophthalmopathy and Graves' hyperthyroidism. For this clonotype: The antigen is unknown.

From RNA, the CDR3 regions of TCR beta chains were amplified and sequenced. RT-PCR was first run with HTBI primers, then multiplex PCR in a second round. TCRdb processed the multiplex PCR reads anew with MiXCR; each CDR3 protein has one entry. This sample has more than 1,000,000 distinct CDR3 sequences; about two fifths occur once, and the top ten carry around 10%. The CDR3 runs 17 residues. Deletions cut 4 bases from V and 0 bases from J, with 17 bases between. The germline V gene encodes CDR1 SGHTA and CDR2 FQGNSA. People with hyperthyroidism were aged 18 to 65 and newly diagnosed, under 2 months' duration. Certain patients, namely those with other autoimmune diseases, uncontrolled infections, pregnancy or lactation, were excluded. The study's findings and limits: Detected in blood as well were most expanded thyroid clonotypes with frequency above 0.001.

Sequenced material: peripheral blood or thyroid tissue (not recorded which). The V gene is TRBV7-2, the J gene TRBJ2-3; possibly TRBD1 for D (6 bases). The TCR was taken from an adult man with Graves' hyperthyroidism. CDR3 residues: CASSSRTASASTDTQYF. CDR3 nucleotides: TGTGCCAGCAGCTCGAGGACAGCATCAGCTAGCACAGATACGCAGTATTTT.